This T cell receptor (beta chain) emerged from a study of T-cell memory formation after mild COVID-19. Germline values: CDR1 DFQATT, CDR2 SNEGSKA (reference sequence). The CDR3 totals 16 residues. Trimming removed 0 bases from V and 1 base from J; junction bases left unmatched: 7. MiXCR was run by TCRdb on the 5' RACE reads, yielding one entry per CDR3 protein. Seen here are about 250,000 distinct CDR3 sequences, 15% to 20% observed once, and the top ten hold under 25%. V and J are TRBV20-1 and TRBJ2-3; 7 bases align to TRBD2. The receptor comes from a man in his late teens or twenties who had mild COVID-19 (a few samples of this study predate the infection). Cell type and time point are not known. The sequenced material came from PBMCs or a T cell subset sorted from them (not recorded which). CDR3 coding DNA: TGCAGTGCTAGAGATTCCAGCGGGGACCGCACAGATACGCAGTATTTT. This translates into CSARDSSGDRTDTQYF.